Here is one TCR beta chain with its context. Its antigen is unidentified. Per germline, CDR1 MNHEY and CDR2 SVGAGI. There are 16 residues in the CDR3. The V end lost 0 bases, the J end lost 8 bases, and 19 bases lay between the germline ends. On the immunoSEQ platform, TCR beta CDR3s were sequenced at survey depth. Repertoires were generated with immunoSEQ multiplex PCR, while TCRdb's copy carries only in-frame clones and drops some. The table records around 5,300 clones, 60% to 65% of them present only once. This specimen belongs to a study of CD8 T cell repertoires and HIV-1 epitope variants. Whole-study context: Each of Twenty-five Gag and Nef epitope peptides stimulated a separate culture.

Whole-study results and caveats: Of roughly nine antigen-specific beta clonotypes, five to seven appeared to cross-react with escape variants. Four or five clonotypes recognized Nef KF9, one HW9, none TAALDMSHF.

The V and J genes are TRBV6-5 and TRBJ1-1, with D perhaps TRBD1 (6 bases). Sequencing was performed on cultured CD8+ T cells derived from PBMCs. This receptor was identified in a male donor with HIV. The CDR3 loop is CASSYSTTGLDSEAFF. CDR3 sequence (DNA): TGTGCCAGCAGTTACTCGACAACAGGGCTTGATTCCGAAGCTTTCTTT.